A selection of T cell receptor beta chains follows, all from one sample in a study of T-cell reconstitution after alpha-beta-depleted transplantation in children. Each CDR3 protein gets one entry after TCRdb re-called the PCR reads with MiXCR. In the table there are 750,000 to 950,000 distinct CDR3 sequences, less than 20% of which are singletons. Sequencing was performed on PBMCs, mostly from graft donor cells, taken 360 days after TCRalphabeta/CD19-depleted stem cell transplant. All receptors derive from a male patient between 5 and 17 years old who had a stem cell transplant for acute lymphoblastic leukemia, so the T cells may come from the graft donor. The CDR3 runs from the conserved cysteine through the conserved F or W. The D gene is left open where the match is weak. Only part of the rows carry a size: once, few, many, or a class if the clone is expanded.

v_call: TRBV6-5
d_call: NA
j_call: TRBJ1-2
clone_size: NA
cdr3_nt: TGTGCCAGCAGAAATGACAGAGTCTATGGCTACACCTTC
cdr3_aa: CASRNDRVYGYTF

v_call: TRBV12-3/TRBV12-4
d_call: NA
j_call: TRBJ2-7
clone_size: few
cdr3_nt: TGTGCCAGCAGCAAGCAACCCTCCTACGAGCAGTACTTC
cdr3_aa: CASSKQPSYEQYF

v_call: TRBV7-9
d_call: NA
j_call: TRBJ2-7
clone_size: NA
cdr3_nt: TGTGCCAGCAGCTTGGGCGGAGTCTCAGCCTACGAGCAGTACTTC
cdr3_aa: CASSLGGVSAYEQYF

v_call: TRBV20-1
d_call: TRBD1
j_call: TRBJ1-1
clone_size: many
cdr3_nt: TGCAGTGCCCTCCGACAGGGGAGGAGGCGGGCTTTCTTT
cdr3_aa: CSALRQGRRRAFF

v_call: TRBV13
d_call: NA
j_call: TRBJ2-3
clone_size: few
cdr3_nt: TGTGCCAGCAGCTTAGGGTCCCCGGGAGATACGCAGTATTTT
cdr3_aa: CASSLGSPGDTQYF

v_call: TRBV12-3/TRBV12-4
d_call: NA
j_call: TRBJ2-3
clone_size: few
cdr3_nt: TGTGCCAGCAGTTGGCCGGGGGTCAAATCTCTCACAGATACGCAGTATTTT
cdr3_aa: CASSWPGVKSLTDTQYF

v_call: TRBV12-3/TRBV12-4
d_call: TRBD1
j_call: TRBJ2-2
clone_size: NA
cdr3_nt: TGTGCCAGCAGTAGTCCCGGGACAGGGCCCGAGGGAACCGGGGAGCTGTTTTTT
cdr3_aa: CASSSPGTGPEGTGELFF

v_call: TRBV4-1
d_call: NA
j_call: TRBJ1-2
clone_size: NA
cdr3_nt: TGCGCCAGCAGCCAAGGCGGGGAAGACGGTAACTATGGCTACACCTTC
cdr3_aa: CASSQGGEDGNYGYTF

v_call: TRBV12-3/TRBV12-4
d_call: NA
j_call: TRBJ2-1
clone_size: NA
cdr3_nt: TGTGCCAGCAGTTTAGATATAGGCAGTGAGCAGTTCTTC
cdr3_aa: CASSLDIGSEQFF

v_call: TRBV5-1
d_call: NA
j_call: TRBJ1-6
clone_size: few
cdr3_nt: TGCGCCAGCAGCTTTTCAGGGGAGGGATCACCCCTCCACTTT
cdr3_aa: CASSFSGEGSPLHF

v_call: TRBV7-3
d_call: NA
j_call: TRBJ1-1
clone_size: NA
cdr3_nt: TGTGCCAGCAGCTTAGGAGGTACAGGGAACACTGAAGCTTTCTTT
cdr3_aa: CASSLGGTGNTEAFF

v_call: TRBV6-2/TRBV6-3
d_call: NA
j_call: TRBJ2-3
clone_size: few
cdr3_nt: TGTGCCAGCAGCAACGCCTTCCGAGGGACCGCGTATTTT
cdr3_aa: CASSNAFRGTAYF

v_call: TRBV7-3
d_call: TRBD2
j_call: TRBJ2-1
clone_size: many
cdr3_nt: TGTGCCAGCAGCCTCACCGGGACTAGCGGGATTCGTGAGCAGTTCTTC
cdr3_aa: CASSLTGTSGIREQFF

v_call: TRBV10-3
d_call: NA
j_call: TRBJ2-1
clone_size: NA
cdr3_nt: TGTGCCATCAGCGAGGGGGACTACAATGAGCAGTTCTTC
cdr3_aa: CAISEGDYNEQFF

v_call: TRBV20-1
d_call: NA
j_call: TRBJ2-3
clone_size: many
cdr3_nt: TGCAGTGCCCCAGGTGGGGACCAAAAGGGGACAGATACGCAGTATTTT
cdr3_aa: CSAPGGDQKGTDTQYF

v_call: TRBV12-3/TRBV12-4
d_call: TRBD2
j_call: TRBJ2-7
clone_size: NA
cdr3_nt: TGTGCCAGCAGTCCGGGACTAAGCCACGAGCAGTACTTC
cdr3_aa: CASSPGLSHEQYF

v_call: TRBV15
d_call: NA
j_call: TRBJ2-7
clone_size: NA
cdr3_nt: TGTGCCACCAGCAGAGTGGACCCCCGGACCTACGAGCAGTACTTC
cdr3_aa: CATSRVDPRTYEQYF

v_call: TRBV5-3
d_call: NA
j_call: TRBJ1-5
clone_size: few
cdr3_nt: TGTGCCAGAAGCTTGGCAGCTCGGGGCCATGGCAATCAGCCCCAGCATTTT
cdr3_aa: CARSLAARGHGNQPQHF

v_call: TRBV10-1
d_call: NA
j_call: TRBJ2-2
clone_size: few
cdr3_nt: TGCGCCAGCAGTGCTGTATCCGGGGAGCTGTTTTTT
cdr3_aa: CASSAVSGELFF

v_call: TRBV5-1
d_call: TRBD2
j_call: TRBJ2-2
clone_size: NA
cdr3_nt: TGCGCCAGCAGCTTATACGCTAGCGGGAGCCCCACGAACACCGGGGAGCTGTTTTTT
cdr3_aa: CASSLYASGSPTNTGELFF

v_call: TRBV2
d_call: NA
j_call: TRBJ2-2
clone_size: NA
cdr3_nt: TGTGCCAGCAGTGAAGCTAGACTAGTTCTCGAGACCGGGGAGCTGTTTTTT
cdr3_aa: CASSEARLVLETGELFF

v_call: TRBV12-3/TRBV12-4
d_call: NA
j_call: TRBJ2-7
clone_size: few
cdr3_nt: TGTGCCAGCAGTTTCCTGGTGGGCAGCTCCTACGAGCAGTACTTC
cdr3_aa: CASSFLVGSSYEQYF

v_call: TRBV3-1
d_call: NA
j_call: TRBJ2-1
clone_size: NA
cdr3_nt: TGTGCCAGCAGCCAAGTTCGCCTTTACTCCTACAATGAGCAGTTCTTC
cdr3_aa: CASSQVRLYSYNEQFF

v_call: TRBV9
d_call: TRBD2
j_call: TRBJ2-1
clone_size: few
cdr3_nt: TGTGCCAGCAGCGTAGGAGGGACTAGCGGCTACAATGAGCAGTTCTTC
cdr3_aa: CASSVGGTSGYNEQFF

v_call: TRBV5-4
d_call: TRBD1
j_call: TRBJ2-3
clone_size: few
cdr3_nt: TGTGCCAGCAGCCGGGACAGGGGGCTAGATACGCAGTATTTT
cdr3_aa: CASSRDRGLDTQYF

v_call: TRBV12-3/TRBV12-4
d_call: NA
j_call: TRBJ2-1
clone_size: NA
cdr3_nt: TGTGCCAGAAGTCCGACGCTAGCTGGTGAGCAGTTCTTC
cdr3_aa: CARSPTLAGEQFF

v_call: TRBV28
d_call: TRBD1
j_call: TRBJ2-5
clone_size: NA
cdr3_nt: TGTGCCAGCTTTTCCGGGACAGGAAAGACCCAGTACTTC
cdr3_aa: CASFSGTGKTQYF

v_call: TRBV10-3
d_call: TRBD2
j_call: TRBJ2-3
clone_size: many
cdr3_nt: TGTGCCATCATGGGGTCGGCGGGAGTCCCAGATACGCAGTATTTT
cdr3_aa: CAIMGSAGVPDTQYF

v_call: TRBV5-1
d_call: NA
j_call: TRBJ2-5
clone_size: many
cdr3_nt: TGCGCCAGCAGAGCCAGGGGAATCCAAGAGACCCAGTACTTC
cdr3_aa: CASRARGIQETQYF

v_call: TRBV19
d_call: NA
j_call: TRBJ2-7
clone_size: NA
cdr3_nt: TGTGCCAGTAGAGGACAGCCTTCCTACGAGCAGTACTTC
cdr3_aa: CASRGQPSYEQYF

v_call: TRBV7-9
d_call: NA
j_call: TRBJ2-1
clone_size: NA
cdr3_nt: TGTGCCAGCAGCTTAGATCTAGGCGGGGCCTACAATGAGCAGTTCTTC
cdr3_aa: CASSLDLGGAYNEQFF

v_call: TRBV4-1
d_call: NA
j_call: TRBJ2-1
clone_size: NA
cdr3_nt: TGCGCCAGCCGAACTAGCAACGCCTACAATGAGCAGTTCTTC
cdr3_aa: CASRTSNAYNEQFF

v_call: TRBV9
d_call: NA
j_call: TRBJ2-7
clone_size: few
cdr3_nt: TGTGCCAGCAGCGTGGATGGGGGCGAGCAGTACTTC
cdr3_aa: CASSVDGGEQYF

v_call: TRBV6-2/TRBV6-3
d_call: NA
j_call: TRBJ2-7
clone_size: NA
cdr3_nt: TGTGCCAGCAGCAAGGCTCCGGGCCAGGGGCTGTCTCGTGGGGAGCAGTACTTC
cdr3_aa: CASSKAPGQGLSRGEQYF

v_call: TRBV25-1
d_call: TRBD1
j_call: TRBJ2-3
clone_size: NA
cdr3_nt: TGTGCCAGTGCAACGGGGACAGGCAGCACAGATACGCAGTATTTT
cdr3_aa: CASATGTGSTDTQYF

v_call: TRBV5-1
d_call: TRBD1
j_call: TRBJ2-1
clone_size: many
cdr3_nt: TGCGCCAGCCGACAGGGAACCCTCTACAATGAGCAGTTCTTC
cdr3_aa: CASRQGTLYNEQFF

v_call: TRBV21-1
d_call: NA
j_call: TRBJ2-1
clone_size: NA
cdr3_nt: TGTGCCAGCAGCACGGACAGGGGCGATGAGCAGTTCTTC
cdr3_aa: CASSTDRGDEQFF

v_call: TRBV5-6
d_call: TRBD1
j_call: TRBJ2-1
clone_size: NA
cdr3_nt: TGTGCCAGCAGGGGTGGACAGGCCCCCTCCTACAATGAGCAGTTCTTC
cdr3_aa: CASRGGQAPSYNEQFF

v_call: TRBV11-2
d_call: NA
j_call: TRBJ2-7
clone_size: few
cdr3_nt: TGTGCCAGCAGCTTAGCCCCCTTCCCTGGAGAGCAGTACTTC
cdr3_aa: CASSLAPFPGEQYF

v_call: TRBV7-9
d_call: NA
j_call: TRBJ2-5
clone_size: NA
cdr3_nt: TGTGCCAGCCAAAAGACCCGCCGGGACCAAGAGACCCAGTACTTC
cdr3_aa: CASQKTRRDQETQYF

v_call: TRBV20-1
d_call: TRBD2
j_call: TRBJ2-7
clone_size: many
cdr3_nt: TGCAGTGCCCGACTAGCGGGAGAGGACGAGCAGTACTTC
cdr3_aa: CSARLAGEDEQYF

v_call: TRBV27
d_call: NA
j_call: TRBJ2-1
clone_size: NA
cdr3_nt: TGTGCCAGCGGATCTAGATTAGGGGGAGGGCCCAATGAGCAGTTCTTC
cdr3_aa: CASGSRLGGGPNEQFF

v_call: TRBV7-9
d_call: TRBD2
j_call: TRBJ2-1
clone_size: few
cdr3_nt: TGTGCCAGCAGCCTGACTAGCGGGAGGCAGCGCTACAATGAGCAGTTCTTC
cdr3_aa: CASSLTSGRQRYNEQFF

v_call: TRBV7-9
d_call: NA
j_call: TRBJ2-1
clone_size: NA
cdr3_nt: TGTGCCAGCAGTCCATTCCTAACGCCAAGCTCCTACAATGAGCAGTTCTTC
cdr3_aa: CASSPFLTPSSYNEQFF

v_call: TRBV28
d_call: TRBD1
j_call: TRBJ2-5
clone_size: NA
cdr3_nt: TGTGCCAGCAGTTTATGGGGGGACAGAGCTTTCCAAGAGACCCAGTACTTC
cdr3_aa: CASSLWGDRAFQETQYF

v_call: TRBV7-2
d_call: NA
j_call: TRBJ2-4
clone_size: NA
cdr3_nt: TGTGCCAGCAGCTTAGTTTATATCCAGACCATTCAGTACTTC
cdr3_aa: CASSLVYIQTIQYF